The next 29 T cell receptor beta chains were all read from a single sample in a study of CD8 T cells in ankylosing spondylitis. TCRdb passed the 5' RACE reads through MiXCR, listing each CDR3 protein once. The sample holds around 230,000 distinct CDR3 sequences, approximately 8% seen once. The sample taken for sequencing was blood, either unsorted or a sorted T cell fraction (not recorded which). These receptors all come from a female donor with ankylosing spondylitis or in good health (not recorded which).

Comments on this clonotype: This clone may be a read error of a much larger clone one base away. The V and J genes are TRBV11-2 and TRBJ2-1; TRBD1 agrees at 9 bases. CDR1 SGHAT and CDR2 FQNNGV come from the germline V gene. The CDR3 length is 13 residues. CDR3 region: CTSSAGQGNEQFF. The CDR3 coding sequence is TGTACCAGCAGCGCGGGACAGGGAAATGAGCAGTTCTTC. Full variable domain (remainder filled in from reference TRBV11-2 and TRBJ2-1): EAGVAQSPRYKIIEKRQSVAFWCNPISGHATLYWYQQILGQGPKLLIQFQNNGVVDDSQLPKDRFSAERLKGVDSTLKIQPAKLEDSAVYLCTSSAGQGNEQFFGPGTRLTVL.

Concerning this clonotype: A much larger clonotype is one base distant, so this may be a read error. This chain uses TRBV12-3 or TRBV12-4 with TRBJ2-3; 8 nucleotides align to TRBD2. CDR3 size: 15 residues. This CDR3 is CVTGVTSDQTDTQYF. CDR3 nucleotides: TGTGTCACCGGCGTGACTAGCGACCAAACAGATACGCAGTATTTT.

The chain couples TRBV5-1 to TRBJ2-1, with TRBD2 matching over 11 bases. The CDR3 length is 15 residues. Trimming removed 4 bases from V and 8 bases from J; junction bases left unmatched: 8. Germline-derived CDR1 and CDR2 are SGHRS and YFSETQ. CDR3: CASSARDSGRDEQFF. The CDR3 region has the DNA TGCGCCAGCAGCGCCCGGGATAGCGGGAGGGATGAGCAGTTCTTC.

With respect to this clonotype: This could be a read error, since a much larger clone is one nucleotide away. The chain carries TRBV5-1 and TRBJ2-1, with D uncertain. Germline values: CDR1 SGHRS, CDR2 YFSETQ. Between the trimmed V and J ends, which lost 2 bases and 7 bases, there was a span of 13 bases. The CDR3 sequence is 14 residues long. In DNA, the CDR3 is TGCGCCAGCAGCTTTCAGGTTAACGCGAATGAGCAGTTCTTC. Translation gives CASSFQVNANEQFF.

This clonotype has a count of ten or more. The CDR3 sequence is CASSLARTGGHRGAFF. CDR3 in DNA: TGTGCCAGCAGTTTAGCGCGAACAGGGGGCCATCGAGGAGCTTTCTTT. The rearrangement links TRBV12-3 or TRBV12-4 to TRBJ1-1, with TRBD1 identical over 9 bases. Losses at the gene ends were 0 bases for V and 10 bases for J; bases not matched to a gene: 12. The CDR3 runs 16 residues.

This clonotype was seen more than once but under ten times. The chain recombines TRBV18 with TRBJ2-7; 9 bases are a match to TRBD2. The CDR3 length is 17 residues. With V trimmed by 3 bases and J by 5 bases, 14 bases remained unmatched. CDR1 and CDR2 from the germline V gene are KGHSH and LQKENI. CDR3 nucleotide sequence: TGTGCCAGCTCACCCTCTGAGAGGAGCGGGAGGTTCAACGAGCAGTACTTC. This gives the protein CASSPSERSGRFNEQYF.

This chain joins TRBV7-2 and TRBJ2-3; 8 nucleotides agree with TRBD2. Germline-derived CDR1 and CDR2 are SGHTA and FQGNSA. The CDR3 covers 15 residues. The trim removed 5 bases at V and 4 bases at J, leaving 8 bases unmatched. In DNA form, the CDR3 reads TGTGCCAGCAGCGTGATCCTAGCGGGCCCAGATACGCAGTATTTT. Protein product: CASSVILAGPDTQYF.

This clonotype has a count of ten or more. The V and J genes are TRBV7-9 and TRBJ2-2; D possibly matches TRBD1 or TRBD2 (5 bases each). Between the trimmed V and J ends, which lost 5 bases and 7 bases, there was a span of 14 bases. The CDR3 spans 14 residues. CDR1 and CDR2 from the germline V gene are SEHNR and FQNEAQ (reference sequence). In DNA form, the CDR3 reads TGTGCCAGCAGCCCCTCCGGGACCCTCGGGGAGCTGTTTTTT. As protein: CASSPSGTLGELFF. Filled out from reference TRBV7-9 and TRBJ2-2, the complete variable domain reads DTGVSQNPRHKITKRGQNVTFRCDPISEHNRLYWYRQTLGQGPEFLTYFQNEAQLEKSRLLSDRFSAERPKGSFSTLEIQRTEQGDSAMYLCASSPSGTLGELFFGEGSRLTVL.

The chain links TRBV7-2 to TRBJ2-3, with D perhaps being TRBD1 or TRBD2 (5 bases each). Germline CDR1 reads SGHTA; CDR2 reads FQGNSA. The CDR3 runs to 15 residues. The V and J ends lost 5 bases and 6 bases respectively, with 18 bases between them. As DNA, the CDR3 is TGTGCCAGCAGCGCCCCGGGACCTCCAGCGGATACGCAGTATTTT. This translates into CASSAPGPPADTQYF.

This clonotype was recorded many times. The chain combines TRBV29-1 with TRBJ2-6; D unclear. Germline V lookup: CDR1 SQVTM, CDR2 ANQGSEA. This CDR3 is 13 amino acids long. V was clipped by 4 bases and J by 1 base, with 5 bases between them. CDR3 sequence: CSVASSGANVLTF. The CDR3 DNA follows: TGCAGCGTTGCCTCATCTGGGGCCAACGTCCTGACTTTC.

This clonotype was counted at least ten times. This rearrangement joins TRBV12-3 or TRBV12-4 to TRBJ2-1, with TRBD2 matching over 15 bases. The CDR3 spans 20 residues. The V segment lost 3 bases and the J segment 0 bases; nucleotides outside the gene matches: 9. CDR3: CASSFPRGTSGRSSYNEQFF. The CDR3 nucleotides read TGTGCCAGCAGTTTCCCTCGCGGGACTAGCGGGAGGAGCTCCTACAATGAGCAGTTCTTC.

This clonotype was counted many times. The V call is TRBV3-1, the J call TRBJ2-1; the match to TRBD2 covers 9 bases. Germline lookup yields CDR1 LGHDT and CDR2 YNNKEL (reference sequence). The CDR3 is 15 amino acids. V lost 3 bases to trimming and J lost 6 bases; unmatched junction nucleotides: 6. Here the CDR3 reads CASSQAGGPGNEQFF. The CDR3 nucleotides are TGTGCCAGCAGCCAGGCGGGAGGGCCGGGCAATGAGCAGTTCTTC.

This clonotype was seen more than once but under ten times. The CDR3 protein is CASSYHRPGTSEAFF. The CDR3 nucleotides are TGTGCCAGCAGTTACCATAGGCCAGGGACCTCTGAAGCTTTCTTT. The chain uses TRBV7-9 and TRBJ1-1, with D maybe TRBD1 (5 bases). The germline V gene encodes CDR1 SEHNR and CDR2 FQNEAQ (reference sequence). The CDR3 sequence is 15 residues long. V was cut by 6 bases and J by 6 bases, with 20 bases left in between.

CDR3 bases: TGTGCCAGCAGCTTAAACAGGGAGGCGGAAAAACTGTTTTTT. Translating it yields CASSLNREAEKLFF. The rearrangement uses TRBV7-2 and TRBJ1-4; weak D call: TRBD1 (6 bases). There are 14 residues in the CDR3. V shed 2 bases and J shed 8 bases, with 12 bases lying between them. CDR1 and CDR2 (germline): SGHTA, FQGNSA.

This clonotype was seen at least ten times. The chain joins TRBV20-1 to TRBJ1-5, with D unclear. Germline CDR1 reads DFQATT; CDR2 reads SNEGSKA (reference sequence). V dropped 2 bases and J dropped 1 base, with 12 bases sitting between them. CDR3 length: 15 amino acids. The CDR3 coding sequence is TGCAGTGCTAGAACGGCCTTGCGAAGCAATCAGCCCCAGCATTTT. It codes for CSARTALRSNQPQHF.

This clonotype was picked up many times. The chain is built from TRBV5-1 and TRBJ2-1, with TRBD2 matching 13 bases. Germline CDR1 and CDR2: SGHRS and YFSETQ. This CDR3 spans 16 amino acids. V dropped 5 bases and J dropped 13; count of bases not matched to a gene: 15. The CDR3 loop reads CASSPSGLAGREGQFF. Here the CDR3 DNA reads TGCGCCAGCAGTCCCTCGGGACTAGCGGGACGGGAGGGACAGTTCTTC.

At least ten counts were recorded for this clonotype. The chain couples TRBV7-9 to TRBJ2-1; perhaps TRBD1 as D (5 bases). The germline V gene encodes CDR1 SEHNR and CDR2 FQNEAQ (reference sequence). The CDR3 has 15 amino acids. The ends were cut back, 1 base at V and 3 bases at J, with 10 bases in the middle. CDR3 sequence reads: CASSLDIGDYNEQFF. Here the CDR3 DNA reads TGTGCCAGCAGCTTAGACATAGGGGACTACAATGAGCAGTTCTTC.

This clonotype was counted ten times or more. The chain links TRBV6-1 to TRBJ2-3; 7 bases agree with TRBD1. V trimming: 7 bases; J trimming: 0 bases; junction bases outside the gene matches: 10. This CDR3 has 16 amino acids. Germline CDR1 reads MNHNS; CDR2 reads SASEGT. This CDR3 is CASTATGRSSTDTQYF. The CDR3 nucleotides are TGTGCCAGCACCGCGACAGGGCGATCTAGCACAGATACGCAGTATTTT.

This clonotype was recorded many times. This chain links TRBV4-3 with TRBJ2-7, with 12 bases aligning to TRBD2. The germline CDR1 and CDR2 sequences are LGHNA and YSLEER. The junction had 5 bases not matched to a gene; V was cut back by 4 bases and J by 4 bases. The CDR3 totals 15 residues. This chain's CDR3 is CASSLRLAGDYEQYF. Written as DNA, the CDR3 is TGCGCCAGCAGCCTCCGACTAGCGGGAGATTACGAGCAGTACTTC.

As for this clonotype: Being one base from a much bigger clone, this may be a read error. The CDR3 loop is CAISDGGGIADTQYF. As DNA, the CDR3 is TGTGCCATCAGTGATGGGGGAGGGATTGCTGATACGCAGTATTTT. The chain joins TRBV10-3 to TRBJ2-3, with 7 bases that match TRBD2. The CDR3 has 15 residues. Germline lookup yields CDR1 ENHRY and CDR2 SYGVKD. V lost 3 bases, J lost 6 bases, and 9 bases stayed unmatched.

The sample holds many counts of this clonotype. The chain carries TRBV7-6 and TRBJ1-2; D gene uncertain. The germline CDR1 and CDR2 sequences are SGHVS and FNYEAQ. The CDR3 extends over 14 amino acids. The V and J ends lost 5 bases and 0 bases respectively, with 10 bases between them. The CDR3 reads CASSPRSANYGYTF. CDR3 in DNA: TGTGCCAGCAGCCCCCGATCCGCTAACTATGGCTACACCTTC.

This clonotype was seen a handful of times. This sequence joins TRBV15 and TRBJ1-2, with D perhaps TRBD1 (6 bases). Germline CDR1 LNHNV, CDR2 YYDKDF (reference sequence). The CDR3 runs 14 residues. V was clipped by 9 bases and J by 1 base, with 15 bases between them. CDR3 residues: CATSGTQINYGYTF. In nucleotides, the CDR3 is TGTGCCACGTCCGGGACACAGATTAACTATGGCTACACCTTC.

This clonotype was counted ten times or more. V is TRBV28 and J is TRBJ2-7; D unresolved. The CDR3 is 15 residues long. V lost 6 bases and J lost 0, with 15 bases in between. The germline CDR1 and CDR2 sequences are MDHEN and SYDVKM. The CDR3 DNA is TGTGCCAGCAGCCCCCCCCGGCTGAGCTCCTACGAGCAGTACTTC. Translated: CASSPPRLSSYEQYF.

This clonotype appeared many times. The CDR3: CAIPQGESNTGELFF. CDR3 nucleotide sequence: TGTGCCATCCCACAGGGGGAATCGAACACCGGGGAGCTGTTTTTT. The chain links TRBV10-3 to TRBJ2-2; the match to TRBD1 covers 8 bases. This CDR3 is built from 15 residues. Germline CDR1 is ENHRY and CDR2 is SYGVKD. Trimming removed 8 bases from V and 0 bases from J; junction bases left unmatched: 5.

This clonotype has at least ten counts. This chain connects TRBV27 to TRBJ2-2; no firm D call. The CDR3 loop spans 16 amino acids. Trimming took 3 bases from V and 3 from J, leaving 14 bases between them. The germline gives CDR1 MNHEY, CDR2 SMNVEV (reference sequence). This chain's CDR3 is CASSFLASFDTGELFF. In nucleotides, the CDR3 is TGTGCCAGCAGTTTTCTGGCCTCCTTCGACACCGGGGAGCTGTTTTTT.

This clonotype has at least ten counts. The V and J genes are TRBV20-1 and TRBJ2-2; TRBD2 aligns across 11 bases. The germline V gene has CDR1 DFQATT and CDR2 SNEGSKA (reference sequence). Trimming at V came to 7 bases and at J to 1 base, leaving 17 bases not matched to a gene. The CDR3 extends over 19 amino acids. In nucleotides, the CDR3 is TGCAGTGTCCGGCTACTATTAGCGGGAGGGCCGGAGAACACCGGGGAGCTGTTTTTT. It codes for CSVRLLLAGGPENTGELFF.

This clonotype was observed at least ten times. This rearrangement joins TRBV7-8 to TRBJ1-1; D is unclear. Germline V gives CDR1 SGHVS, CDR2 FQNEAQ. This CDR3 spans 13 amino acids. V shed 5 bases and J shed 3 bases, with 10 bases lying between them. The CDR3 reads CASSPGGYTEAFF. CDR3 sequence (DNA): TGTGCCAGCAGCCCCGGAGGGTACACTGAAGCTTTCTTT.

This clonotype has a count of ten or more. The junction does not match germline at one end; this may be a read error. The V gene is TRBV12-3 or TRBV12-4, the J gene TRBJ1-3; the D is unclear. The CDR3 runs 13 residues. Written as DNA, the CDR3 is TGTGCCAACAGTTTACTCTCTGGAAACACCATATATTTT. Amino acids: CANSLLSGNTIYF.

This clonotype was detected many times. The V gene is TRBV3-1, the J gene TRBJ2-7; perhaps TRBD1 as D (5 bases). CDR3 size: 15 residues. V was cut by 5 bases and J by 3 bases, with 17 bases left in between. Germline V gene sequence: CDR1 LGHDT, CDR2 YNNKEL (reference sequence). CDR3 loop: CASSSRLGRDYEQYF. DNA for the CDR3: TGTGCCAGCAGCTCGAGGTTGGGCAGGGACTACGAGCAGTACTTC.